This TCR beta chain was captured in a study of blood T cell repertoires in COVID-19. In the original processing: It was from reference gene primer amplification that nucleated cell counts were estimated. Assay: immunoSEQ multiplex PCR; the TCRdb copy retains only in-frame clones and omits some. V and J calls and clone size are copied from that table; D and trimming were computed from the DNA. The sample consists of about 250,000 clones, just over 85% of them appearing once. This receptor was identified in a man older than 75 with acute or convalescent COVID-19. The sequenced sample was peripheral blood.

Written as DNA, the CDR3 is TGCGCCAGCAGCTTAGATGGTCAGGGCTACACCTTC. Its protein is CASSLDGQGYTF. The chain employs TRBV5-1 and TRBJ1-2, with D hard to call. CDR1 and CDR2 (germline): SGHRS, YFSETQ. V dropped 2 bases and J dropped 8 bases, with 10 bases sitting between them. The CDR3 is made up of 12 amino acids.